These T cell receptor beta chains were read from a single sample in a study of radiotherapy plus CTLA-4 blockade in lung cancer. Clones were sequenced by immunoSEQ multiplex PCR, and TCRdb holds only the in-frame ones, with some missing. The sample consists of over 85,000 clones, about 86% of them appearing once. This material consisted of peripheral blood, taken from a patient treated with radiotherapy plus ipilimumab. These receptors came from a human donor with non-small cell lung cancer that progressed on radiotherapy plus ipilimumab. Each CDR3 is given with its conserved first and last residue. Fields, in order: J gene, clone size, D gene, V gene, CDR3 DNA, CDR3 protein. The D gene is left open where the match is weak. Rows may omit the clone size; those that give it use once, few, many or a size class.

j_gene: TRBJ2-2; abundance: once; d_gene: TRBD2; v_gene: TRBV2; CDR3nt: TGTGCCAGCTCGGGTAGCGGGAGAGAGACCCATCCCGGGGAGCTGTTTTTT; CDR3aa: CASSGSGRETHPGELFF
j_gene: TRBJ1-5; abundance: NA; d_gene: TRBD1; v_gene: TRBV19; CDR3nt: TGTGCCAGTAGTATAGATCCGGGGACAGGGGGCGCGATTCAGCCCCAGCATTTT; CDR3aa: CASSIDPGTGGAIQPQHF
j_gene: TRBJ2-1; abundance: NA; d_gene: NA; v_gene: TRBV30; CDR3nt: TGTGCCTTGGTGAGAGGGAATGAGCAGTTCTTC; CDR3aa: CALVRGNEQFF
j_gene: TRBJ2-1; abundance: NA; d_gene: NA; v_gene: TRBV6-5; CDR3nt: TGTGCCAGCAGTTACTCCGGCCCGAGCTCCTACAATGAGCAGTTCTTC; CDR3aa: CASSYSGPSSYNEQFF
j_gene: TRBJ2-1; abundance: NA; d_gene: TRBD2; v_gene: TRBV2; CDR3nt: TGTGCCAGCAGCCTCGGGACTAGCGGGATAGGGTACAATGAGCAGTTCTTC; CDR3aa: CASSLGTSGIGYNEQFF
j_gene: TRBJ2-1; abundance: NA; d_gene: NA; v_gene: TRBV6-1; CDR3nt: TGTGCCAGCAGCGAAGATTGGAATGAGCAGTTCTTC; CDR3aa: CASSEDWNEQFF
j_gene: TRBJ2-2; abundance: few; d_gene: NA; v_gene: TRBV19; CDR3nt: TGTGCCAGTAGTATGCTACAGGGGGAGCTGTTTTTT; CDR3aa: CASSMLQGELFF
j_gene: TRBJ1-2; abundance: medium-sized; d_gene: NA; v_gene: TRBV7-9; CDR3nt: TGTGCCAGCAGCTTCAAGTCCGTGGAGGGCTACACCTTC; CDR3aa: CASSFKSVEGYTF
j_gene: TRBJ2-5; abundance: NA; d_gene: TRBD2; v_gene: TRBV4-1; CDR3nt: TGCGCCAGCAGCCAAGGTAACGGGAGGGGTCAAGAGACCCAGTACTTC; CDR3aa: CASSQGNGRGQETQYF
j_gene: TRBJ1-1; abundance: NA; d_gene: NA; v_gene: TRBV27; CDR3nt: TGTGCCAGCAGTTTCGGGCAGGGGACGAGAGAAGCTTTCTTT; CDR3aa: CASSFGQGTREAFF
j_gene: TRBJ1-4; abundance: NA; d_gene: NA; v_gene: TRBV30; CDR3nt: TGTGCCTGGAGGCCGGGACAAAATACTAATGAAAAACTGTTTTTT; CDR3aa: CAWRPGQNTNEKLFF
j_gene: TRBJ2-3; abundance: once; d_gene: TRBD2; v_gene: TRBV30; CDR3nt: TGTGCCTGGAGGGGACTAGCGGTGTCAGATACGCAGTATTTT; CDR3aa: CAWRGLAVSDTQYF
j_gene: TRBJ2-7; abundance: NA; d_gene: NA; v_gene: TRBV5-1; CDR3nt: TGCGCCAGCAGCTCCGACCCTGTCTCCTACGAGCAGTACTTC; CDR3aa: CASSSDPVSYEQYF
j_gene: TRBJ2-7; abundance: NA; d_gene: NA; v_gene: TRBV12-5; CDR3nt: TGTGCTAGTGGTTTGGTAGGTGCGTCACACGAGCAGTACTTC; CDR3aa: CASGLVGASHEQYF
j_gene: TRBJ2-7; abundance: NA; d_gene: NA; v_gene: TRBV7-9; CDR3nt: TGTGCCAGCAGCCCAAAGACAGAGCCCGAGCAGTACTTC; CDR3aa: CASSPKTEPEQYF
j_gene: TRBJ2-3; abundance: NA; d_gene: TRBD1; v_gene: TRBV5-1; CDR3nt: TGCGCCAGCAGCTTGAGTATTGCAGGGGGAGTGGAGTATTTT; CDR3aa: CASSLSIAGGVEYF
j_gene: TRBJ1-3; abundance: NA; d_gene: NA; v_gene: TRBV6-6; CDR3nt: TGTGCCAGCAGTTACTCGGACAGCTCTGGAAACACCATATATTTT; CDR3aa: CASSYSDSSGNTIYF
j_gene: TRBJ2-4; abundance: NA; d_gene: NA; v_gene: TRBV27; CDR3nt: TGTGCCAGCAGTATGGACAGCGCCAAAAACATTCAGTACTTC; CDR3aa: CASSMDSAKNIQYF
j_gene: TRBJ1-2; abundance: NA; d_gene: NA; v_gene: TRBV5-1; CDR3nt: TGCGCCAGCAGACCCGGGTGGGAGATCGTAAATGGCTACACCTTC; CDR3aa: CASRPGWEIVNGYTF
j_gene: TRBJ1-3; abundance: few; d_gene: NA; v_gene: TRBV19; CDR3nt: TGTGCCAGTAGTGTCCGACGGGGATCTGGAAACACCATATATTTT; CDR3aa: CASSVRRGSGNTIYF
j_gene: TRBJ2-4; abundance: NA; d_gene: NA; v_gene: TRBV27; CDR3nt: TGTGCCAGCCGATTCCCCGGTTCGGGAAACATTCAGTACTTC; CDR3aa: CASRFPGSGNIQYF
j_gene: TRBJ1-5; abundance: NA; d_gene: NA; v_gene: TRBV13; CDR3nt: TGTGCCAGCAGCCAGGATCAGCCCCAGCATTTT; CDR3aa: CASSQDQPQHF
j_gene: TRBJ2-7; abundance: NA; d_gene: TRBD2; v_gene: TRBV2; CDR3nt: TGTGCCAGCAGTGAAGAGAGCGGGGGGACCTACGAGCAGTACTTC; CDR3aa: CASSEESGGTYEQYF
j_gene: TRBJ2-7; abundance: once; d_gene: NA; v_gene: TRBV12-5; CDR3nt: TGTGCTAGTGGTTCGGGGGACAGCCCCTACGAGCAGTACTTC; CDR3aa: CASGSGDSPYEQYF
j_gene: TRBJ2-6; abundance: NA; d_gene: TRBD1; v_gene: TRBV29-1; CDR3nt: TGCAGCGTTCGGGACAGCCCTGGGGCCAACGTCCTGACTTTC; CDR3aa: CSVRDSPGANVLTF
j_gene: TRBJ1-2; abundance: NA; d_gene: NA; v_gene: TRBV4-1; CDR3nt: TGCGCCAGCAGCCAGGGCCCTACGCGGAACTATGGCTACACCTTC; CDR3aa: CASSQGPTRNYGYTF
j_gene: TRBJ2-2; abundance: NA; d_gene: NA; v_gene: TRBV12-5; CDR3nt: TGTGCTAGCGCAGAAGGCGGGACTGTCGGGGAGCTGTTTTTT; CDR3aa: CASAEGGTVGELFF
j_gene: TRBJ1-2; abundance: few; d_gene: NA; v_gene: TRBV5-1; CDR3nt: TGCGCCAGCAGCTTGATGGGGGGCGCAGAGGGCTACACCTTC; CDR3aa: CASSLMGGAEGYTF
j_gene: TRBJ2-1; abundance: once; d_gene: NA; v_gene: TRBV19; CDR3nt: TGTGCCAGTAGTATCAGGGGAGGTGAGCAGTTCTTC; CDR3aa: CASSIRGGEQFF
j_gene: TRBJ1-2; abundance: NA; d_gene: TRBD1; v_gene: TRBV18; CDR3nt: TGTGCCAGCTCACCACTTGACAGGGGGGGCTATGGCTACACCTTC; CDR3aa: CASSPLDRGGYGYTF
j_gene: TRBJ2-5; abundance: NA; d_gene: NA; v_gene: TRBV29-1; CDR3nt: TGCAGCGTTGAATTTGGCGTGGTAGAGACCCAGTACTTC; CDR3aa: CSVEFGVVETQYF
j_gene: TRBJ2-5; abundance: NA; d_gene: NA; v_gene: TRBV19; CDR3nt: TGTGCCAGTAGTACAACCCGACAGGCAGTGGGAGAGACCCAGTACTTC; CDR3aa: CASSTTRQAVGETQYF
j_gene: TRBJ2-1; abundance: once; d_gene: NA; v_gene: TRBV6-1; CDR3nt: TGTGCCAGCAGTGAATCCTACAATGAGCAGTTCTTC; CDR3aa: CASSESYNEQFF
j_gene: TRBJ2-3; abundance: NA; d_gene: TRBD2; v_gene: TRBV10-2; CDR3nt: TGCGCCAGCAGTGGGGGAGGACTAGCTCCCACGGGGGGGACAGATACGCAGTATTTT; CDR3aa: CASSGGGLAPTGGTDTQYF
j_gene: TRBJ1-1; abundance: NA; d_gene: NA; v_gene: TRBV19; CDR3nt: TGTGCCAGTACACCCGGGGGAGGCCCAAAAGCTTTCTTT; CDR3aa: CASTPGGGPKAFF
j_gene: TRBJ2-3; abundance: NA; d_gene: TRBD2; v_gene: TRBV7-2; CDR3nt: TGTGCCAGCAGCTTAGCGCCTAGCGGGAGGTCGGGAACAGATACGCAGTATTTT; CDR3aa: CASSLAPSGRSGTDTQYF
j_gene: TRBJ1-5; abundance: NA; d_gene: TRBD1; v_gene: TRBV6-1; CDR3nt: TGTGCCAGCAGCGGAAGGACAGGGAACAATCAGCCCCAGCATTTT; CDR3aa: CASSGRTGNNQPQHF
j_gene: TRBJ2-3; abundance: NA; d_gene: NA; v_gene: TRBV11-3; CDR3nt: TGTGCCAGCAGCCCTGGGGGCACAGATACGCAGTATTTT; CDR3aa: CASSPGGTDTQYF
j_gene: TRBJ2-2; abundance: NA; d_gene: TRBD2; v_gene: TRBV11-3; CDR3nt: TGTGCCAGCAGCTTAATATTAGCGGGAGGTGCCGGGGAGCTGTTTTTT; CDR3aa: CASSLILAGGAGELFF